The 7 T cell receptor beta chains below were found in one sample sequenced in a study of T-cell reconstitution after alpha-beta-depleted transplantation in children. Unique molecular identifiers featured in how the TCRbeta library was prepared. TCRdb recomputed calls from the PCR reads with MiXCR, one row per CDR3 protein. The sample lists approximately 590,000 distinct CDR3 sequences, 10% occurring once. The starting material was PBMCs from the stem cell graft donor, obtained from the stem cell graft. These receptors all stem from a human donor who donated a stem cell graft to a child with acute myeloid leukemia.

The CDR3 loop is CSVPGMNTEAFF. DNA of the CDR3: TGCAGCGTCCCAGGTATGAACACTGAAGCTTTCTTT. This chain connects TRBV29-1 to TRBJ1-1; no reliable D call. Per the germline V gene, CDR1 is SQVTM and CDR2 is ANQGSEA. The CDR3 consists of 12 residues. V was clipped by 6 bases and J by 0 bases, with 8 bases between them.

This clonotype showed up many times. One end of the junction is discordant with germline, which a read error may explain. The rearrangement links TRBV7-2 to TRBJ2-1; the D gene is possibly TRBD1 (6 bases). The CDR3 totals 16 residues. Germline CDR1 and CDR2: SGHTA and FQGNSA. The CDR3 reads CASSLGGTISYNEQFF. For the CDR3, the DNA is TGTGCCAGCAGCTTAGGAGGGACAATCTCCTACAATGAACAGTTCTTC.

The sample holds many counts of this clonotype. This chain connects TRBV10-3 to TRBJ2-1; D is undetermined. Germline values: CDR1 ENHRY, CDR2 SYGVKD. The CDR3 runs 15 residues. Trimming removed 0 bases at V and 3 bases at J, with 9 bases between. CDR3 nucleotides: TGTGCCATCAGTGAGTCCCTTAGCAGCTACAATGAGCAGTTCTTC. Protein product: CAISESLSSYNEQFF.

At least ten counts were recorded for this clonotype. The rearrangement joins TRBV5-6 to TRBJ2-1; 12 nucleotides line up with TRBD2. The ends lost 7 bases at V and 5 bases at J; junction bases unmatched: 4. CDR1 and CDR2 (germline): SGHDT, YYEEEE. The CDR3 totals 14 residues. The DNA of the CDR3 is TGTGCCAGCGGACGACTAGCGGGAGACAATGAGCAGTTCTTC. It encodes CASGRLAGDNEQFF. Based on the CDR3 plus reference TRBV5-6 and TRBJ2-1, the full variable domain is DAGVTQSPTHLIKTRGQQVTLRCSPKSGHDTVSWYQQALGQGPQFIFQYYEEEERQRGNFPDRFSGHQFPNYSSELNVNALLLGDSALYLCASGRLAGDNEQFFGPGTRLTVL.

This clonotype came up many times. The J gene is TRBJ2-7, the V gene TRBV3-1; no reliable D call. This CDR3 is built from 12 residues. The germline CDR1 and CDR2 sequences are LGHDT and YNNKEL (reference sequence). Trimming left V 1 base short and J 4 bases short, with 5 bases between. DNA for the CDR3: TGTGCCAGCAGCCAAGCGGCTTACGAGCAGTACTTC. Residues: CASSQAAYEQYF.

The rearrangement joins TRBV11-2 to TRBJ1-1; D gene ambiguous. Trimming shortened V by 0 bases and J by 0 bases, and 5 bases separated the two germline ends. CDR3 length: 14 residues. In germline, CDR1 is SGHAT, CDR2 FQNNGV. The CDR3 protein is CASSLEWMNTEAFF. Written as DNA, the CDR3 is TGTGCCAGCAGCTTAGAATGGATGAACACTGAAGCTTTCTTT.

This clonotype was seen repeatedly, ten times or more. The rearrangement uses TRBV5-1 and TRBJ1-5; D perhaps matches TRBD1 (6 bases). The CDR3 covers 15 residues. V lost 0 bases and J lost 2, with 9 bases in between. Germline V gene data show CDR1 as SGHRS and CDR2 as YFSETQ. The DNA of the CDR3 is TGCGCCAGCAGCTTGGCAGGGGCCGGCAATCAGCCCCAGCATTTT. Its translation is CASSLAGAGNQPQHF. The full variable domain, in which reference TRBV5-1 and TRBJ1-5 provide the parts outside the CDR3, is KAGVTQTPRYLIKTRGQQVTLSCSPISGHRSVSWYQQTPGQGLQFLFEYFSETQRNKGNFPGRFSGRQFSNSRSEMNVSTLELGDSALYLCASSLAGAGNQPQHFGDGTRLSIL.